Following are 15 T cell receptor beta chains from one sample sequenced in a study of blood T cell repertoires in COVID-19. Sequencing was performed with immunoSEQ multiplex PCR; in TCRdb, only in-frame clones are kept and a portion is missing. The repertoire holds 65,000 to 95,000 clones, 85% seen once, with 18% in the top ten. Material for sequencing was peripheral blood. Receptors were obtained from a man at least 80 years old with active or convalescent COVID-19.

This chain connects TRBV13 to TRBJ2-2; no clear D gene. From germline, CDR1 is PRHDT and CDR2 FYEKMQ (reference sequence). This CDR3 contains 14 residues. Trimming left V 0 bases short and J 4 bases short, with 6 bases between. CDR3 in DNA: TGTGCCAGCAGCTTAGGGACAACCACCGGGGAGCTGTTTTTT. Translation: CASSLGTTTGELFF.

The V call is TRBV7-3, the J call TRBJ2-1, with TRBD2 as a possible D gene (6 bases). There are 13 residues in the CDR3. The germline V gene has CDR1 SGHTA and CDR2 FQGTGA. The V gene lost 8 bases and the J gene lost 11 bases, with 19 bases spanning the gap. This CDR3 reads CASAAGGGAKQFF. The CDR3 nucleotides are TGTGCCAGCGCGGCCGGGGGTGGGGCGAAGCAGTTCTTC.

Only one count was recorded for this clone. The chain combines TRBV7-2 with TRBJ2-7, with TRBD1 matching 7 bases. Losses at the gene ends were 4 bases for V and 5 bases for J; bases not matched to a gene: 5. Looked up from germline, CDR1 is SGHTA and CDR2 is FQGNSA. This CDR3 is built from 13 residues. CDR3 DNA sequence: TGTGCCAGCAGCTACGACAGGGCTGACGAGCAGTACGTC. Translating it yields CASSYDRADEQYV.

This sequence joins TRBV3-1 (or the pseudogene TRBV3-2) and TRBJ1-1; weak D call: TRBD1 (5 bases). V was shortened by 5 bases and J by 4 bases, with 20 bases between the two germline ends. CDR1 is LGHDT and CDR2 is YNNKEL in the germline V gene (reference sequence). The CDR3 contains 16 residues. The chain's CDR3 is CASSTGGMGRGTEAFF. The DNA for the CDR3 is TGTGCCAGCAGCACCGGGGGTATGGGTAGGGGCACTGAAGCTTTCTTT.

This chain links TRBV3-1 (or the pseudogene TRBV3-2) with TRBJ1-5; 8 positions agree with TRBD1. J was trimmed by 5 bases and V by 0 bases; bases with no gene match: 3. The CDR3 has 15 amino acids. Germline V gives CDR1 LGHDT, CDR2 YNNKEL (reference sequence). The DNA of the CDR3 is TGTGCCAGCAGCCAAGAGACAGGGGCTGATCAGCCCCAGCATTTT. Its protein is CASSQETGADQPQHF.

The gene calls are TRBV5-1 and TRBJ1-1, with a tentative D call TRBD1 (5 bases). Trimming removed 4 bases at V and 2 bases at J, with 15 bases between. This CDR3 is built from 15 residues. Germline V lookup: CDR1 SGHRS, CDR2 YFSETQ. CDR3 DNA sequence: TGCGCCAGCAGCCCGGAGGGGATTGAAAACACTGAAGCTTTCTTT. Its translation is CASSPEGIENTEAFF.

The V call is TRBV24-1, the J call TRBJ2-1; 8 bases line up with TRBD1. The V gene's germline CDR1 is KGHDR and CDR2 SFDVKD. V was clipped by 3 bases and J by 4 bases; unmatched bases: 13. CDR3 length equals 18 residues. This CDR3 is CATSDHRGMRSNYNEQFF. As DNA, the CDR3 is TGTGCCACCAGTGATCACAGGGGGATGCGGAGCAATTACAATGAGCAGTTCTTC.

The chain combines TRBV11-2 with TRBJ2-1; TRBD2 matches at 10 bases. The CDR3 loop spans 17 amino acids. V lost 4 bases to trimming and J lost 5 bases; unmatched junction nucleotides: 11. CDR1 and CDR2 from the germline V gene are SGHAT and FQNNGV. CDR3 DNA: TGTGCCAGCAGCTACACAACCCTAGCGGGGGCCAACAATGAGCAGTTCTTC. Its translation: CASSYTTLAGANNEQFF.

The chain carries TRBV10-1 and TRBJ2-2; 13 positions match TRBD2. This CDR3 has 19 residues. Looked up from germline, CDR1 is WNHNN and CDR2 is SYGVQD (reference sequence). J gave up 0 bases and V 6 bases, and 10 bases lay outside the gene matches. CDR3 DNA sequence: TGCGCCAGCAGCCAAGGGACTAGCGGGGCCTACCCGAACACCGGGGAGCTGTTTTTT. It encodes CASSQGTSGAYPNTGELFF.

CDR3 region: CASSRGQVNEKLFF. DNA of the CDR3: TGTGCCAGCAGCCGAGGACAGGTGAATGAAAAACTGTTTTTT. The chain recombines TRBV28 with TRBJ1-4; 7 bases map to TRBD1. Germline trimming cut 6 bases from V and 5 bases from J; bases unmatched to any gene: 6. There are 14 residues in the CDR3. Germline V CDR1 and CDR2: MDHEN, SYDVKM.

This chain connects TRBV5-6 to TRBJ2-1; D unresolved. The length of the CDR3 is 12 residues. From germline, CDR1 is SGHDT and CDR2 YYEEEE. Trimming removed 2 bases from V and 7 bases from J, with 7 bases in between. CDR3 in DNA: TGTGCCAGCAGCTTCCCGAGGAATGAGCAGTTCTTC. Protein sequence: CASSFPRNEQFF.

The chain recombines TRBV4-2 with TRBJ1-2; no reliable D call. The CDR3 runs to 12 residues. CDR1 is LGHNA and CDR2 is YNFKEQ in the germline V gene. The V and J ends lost 0 bases and 8 bases respectively, with 7 bases between them. The CDR3, as DNA: TGTGCCAGCAGCCAAGATCGCGGAGGCTACACCTTC. This codes for CASSQDRGGYTF.

This clone was found once. The chain employs TRBV24-1 and TRBJ1-5, with 12 positions matching TRBD1. Germline assignment: CDR1 KGHDR and CDR2 SFDVKD. The CDR3 consists of 15 residues. J was trimmed by 9 bases and V by 2 bases; bases with no gene match: 4. The chain's CDR3 is CATSDSGQGAAPQHF. The DNA of the CDR3 is TGTGCCACCAGTGATTCGGGACAGGGGGCCGCGCCCCAGCATTTT.

This chain uses TRBV24-1 with TRBJ2-5; 14 bases fit TRBD2. The CDR3 extends over 17 amino acids. Germline CDR1 is KGHDR and CDR2 is SFDVKD. V lost 6 bases, J lost 1 base, and 6 bases stayed unmatched. Written as DNA, the CDR3 is TGTGCCACCAGTCCCCGGACTAGCGGGAGGACCCAAGAGACCCAGTACTTC. This codes for CATSPRTSGRTQETQYF.

The gene calls are TRBV6-4 and TRBJ1-1; 7 bases line up with TRBD1. The CDR3 extends over 15 amino acids. J gave up 0 bases and V 4 bases, and 5 bases lay outside the gene matches. CDR1 MRHNA and CDR2 SNTAGT come from the germline V gene. The CDR3 DNA reads as TGTGCCAGCAGTGTCACAGGGGCCCTGAACACTGAAGCTTTCTTT. Protein: CASSVTGALNTEAFF.